Sequencing of this TCR beta chain was carried out in a study of blood T cell repertoires in COVID-19. Study context: Samples taken during acute and convalescent COVID-19 were collected in the United States, Italy and Spain. T cells, B-cell-depleted T cells, or PBMCs provided the cDNA or gDNA that served as material.

Study processing details: Reference gene primer amplification in the assay estimated nucleated cell counts. Measured with immunoSEQ multiplex PCR; TCRdb has only the in-frame clones, and not every one. V, J and clone size derive from that table, while D and trimming were established from the DNA sequence. The sample lists some 170,000 clones; around 84% were seen once. V was cut by 8 bases and J by 6 bases, with 15 bases left in between. CDR1 is KGHSH, CDR2 LQKENI, per germline. The CDR3 consists of 13 residues. The chain links TRBV18 to TRBJ2-3, with D perhaps matching TRBD1 (5 bases). This TCR came from a man in his forties or fifties with acute or convalescent COVID-19. Input material: peripheral blood. CDR3: CASVQDQMDTQYF. The CDR3 coding sequence is TGTGCCAGCGTACAGGACCAGATGGATACGCAGTATTTT. The whole variable domain, filled in from reference TRBV18 and TRBJ2-3, reads NAGVMQNPRHLVRRRGQEARLRCSPMKGHSHVYWYRQLPEEGLKFMVYLQKENIIDESGMPKERFSAEFPKEGPSILRIQQVVRGDSAAYFCASVQDQMDTQYFGPGTRLTVL.